The source of this TCR beta chain is a study of beta chain features in type 1 diabetes. Every bit of the isolated RNA underwent reverse transcription, so sequencing read expressed TCRB transcripts. Data came from immunoSEQ multiplex PCR; TCRdb stores just in-frame clones and leaves some out. The table has roughly 180,000 clones, roughly an eighth seen once. The sequence came from a woman under 30 in good health. The specimen sequenced was central memory CD4+ T cells from blood.

CDR3 DNA sequence: TGTGCCAGCAGAGGTACTTCGGGACAGGGGAACACAGATACGCAGTATTTT. As protein: CASRGTSGQGNTDTQYF. The genes are TRBV9 and TRBJ2-3, with 10 bases fitting TRBD1. With V trimmed by 5 bases and J by 2 bases, 11 bases remained unmatched. Germline V gene lookup returns CDR1 SGDLS and CDR2 YYNGEE. The CDR3 runs 17 residues.